This note documents a single T cell receptor (beta chain) sequence. Its recognized antigen is unknown. The record has no base qualities; no much larger clone is one base away. The CDR3 runs 13 amino acids, cysteine and phenylalanine included. Here the CDR3 DNA is all that survives: 39 bases in frame from base 1. V and J are truncated by 3 bases and 6 bases respectively, leaving an intervening sequence of 11 bases. Based on the germline V gene, the CDR1 and CDR2 sequences are SNHLY and FYNNEI. The immunoSEQ Assay, a bias-controlled multiplex PCR, was used to amplify TCRbeta CDR3 regions from genomic DNA. In the paper's pipeline: The number of nucleated cells in each sample was estimated by amplification of reference gene primers within the assay. To quantify the absolute abundance of each unique TCRbeta CDR3 rearrangement, sequence reads were collapsed and filtered. For each sample, productive Simpson clonality was calculated by taking the square root of Simpson's diversity index across productive rearrangements. Held by TCRdb, this immuneACCESS table contains in-frame sequences only and omits some clones. Under half of the omission traces to an unresolved V gene where checked; the cause of the rest is unknown. Clone size and V and J calls were adopted from that table, with D and trimming inferred from the DNA. Present in this sample are over 95,000 clones, 70% to 85% of which were seen just once. The biggest ten clones account for approximately 15% of the sample.

These data originate in a study of blood T cell repertoires in COVID-19 (dated by TCRdb to the early 2020s). Regarding the research as a whole: Samples covering the acute and convalescent phases of COVID-19 were provided by collaborators in the United States, Italy and Spain. The material from the prospective study consisted of cDNA or gDNA derived from T cells, B-cell-depleted T cells, or PBMCs. The dataset comprised deeply sampled blood TCRbeta repertoires from subjects exposed to, actively infected with, or recovered from COVID-19. The repertoires were released in a freely available public database intended as a resource for research on the immune response to SARS-CoV-2. The samples were drawn from two sources: the first 160 participants of the ongoing ImmuneRACE study, and fewer than 1,500 subjects contributed by 6 global collaborators. Sample metadata almost always included a de-identified subject ID, COVID-19 status, age in years and sex. Where available, HLA class I and class II types were taken from metadata supplied by the sample provider and were not determined by assay-based typing.

The collaborating institutions used their own protocols to collect whole blood in K2EDTA tubes. For TCRbeta analysis, collaborators shipped samples as frozen whole blood, isolated PBMCs, or DNA extracted from either of those sample types. Overall study results and their limits: How much clinical and demographic metadata was included differed by source and by participant, and the metadata was provided uncurated.

This sequence was found in a woman aged 55-69 years with acute or convalescent COVID-19. The chain employs TRBV2 and TRBJ1-1; the D segment could be TRBD1, given 6 matching bases. The specimen sequenced was peripheral blood. CDR3 protein: CASSDRGGSEAFF. The nucleotide sequence reads TGTGCCAGCAGTGACCGGGGGGGCTCTGAAGCTTTCTTT.